The 23 T cell receptor beta chains below all came from one sample that was sequenced in a study of OX40 agonist ivuxolimab in advanced cancers. Data came from immunoSEQ multiplex PCR; TCRdb stores just in-frame clones and leaves some out. Of about 89,000 clones in the sample, about 88% are singletons; the top ten hold 0.25% to 0.3%. The sample consisted of CD4+ or CD8+ T cells sorted from blood, taken in a trial of the OX40 agonist ivuxolimab. Source of these receptors: an adult with an advanced solid tumor such as melanoma, head and neck, liver or kidney cancer.

As for this clone: In the same sample, other DNA sequences code for this CDR3. The V gene is TRBV6-1, the J gene TRBJ1-6; TRBD1 matches 8 bases. V dropped 3 bases and J dropped 7; count of bases not matched to a gene: 2. The CDR3 is 14 residues long. Germline values: CDR1 MNHNS, CDR2 SASEGT. The CDR3: CASSENRGNSPLHF. The CDR3 region has the DNA TGTGCCAGCAGTGAGAACAGGGGGAATTCACCCCTCCACTTT.

In this sample, this clone turned up a few times. The chain carries TRBV27 and TRBJ1-4; weak D call: TRBD1 (5 bases). The germline V gene encodes CDR1 MNHEY and CDR2 SMNVEV (reference sequence). V gave up 4 bases and J gave up 8 bases, with 26 bases separating them. CDR3 length: 18 amino acids. The CDR3 nucleotides read TGTGCCAGCAGTTCCTATACGGGACTCCGTAGGATAGACGAAAAACTGTTTTTT. This codes for CASSSYTGLRRIDEKLFF.

The rearrangement links TRBV18 to TRBJ2-7, with TRBD1 identical over 11 bases. V lost 3 bases to trimming and J lost 6 bases; unmatched junction nucleotides: 7. The CDR3 has 15 amino acids. Germline CDR1 KGHSH, CDR2 LQKENI. CDR3 coding DNA: TGTGCCAGCTCACCTCGGGACAGGGGGTCGGTCGAGCAGTACTTC. Residues: CASSPRDRGSVEQYF.

The gene calls are TRBV21-1 and TRBJ1-2; the DNA was not compared with TRBD1, the D call given in the table. TRBV21-1 is recorded as a pseudogene. This CDR3 spans 14 amino acids. The CDR3 nucleotides are TGTGCCAGCTTAGACAGTAGTGGGATCTATGGCTACACCTTC. It is translated as CASLDSSGIYGYTF.

The chain joins TRBV6-6 to TRBJ1-2; the match to TRBD1 covers 9 bases. The length of the CDR3 is 12 residues. Germline assignment: CDR1 MNHNY and CDR2 SVGAGI (reference sequence). After removal of 6 bases from V and 6 bases from J, the junction contained 2 bases not matched to a gene. The CDR3 protein is CASSWTGDGYTF. The CDR3 DNA follows: TGTGCCAGCAGCTGGACAGGGGATGGCTACACCTTC.

The chain recombines TRBV5-1 with TRBJ2-1; D is perhaps TRBD1 or TRBD2 (5 bases each). V was pared by 2 bases and J by 2 bases, with 8 bases between. Germline CDR1 reads SGHRS; CDR2 reads YFSETQ. The CDR3 spans 14 residues. CDR3 nucleotides: TGCGCCAGCAGCTTCGGGGCCGCCTACAATGAGCAGTTCTTC. It codes for CASSFGAAYNEQFF.

The CDR3 DNA reads TGTGCCAGCAGCTATGACAGGGCGGGCACTGAAGCTTTCTTT. It encodes CASSYDRAGTEAFF. The gene calls are TRBV5-4 and TRBJ1-1; TRBD1 aligns across 7 bases. CDR1 and CDR2 from the germline V gene are SGHNT and YYREEE (reference sequence). The CDR3 runs 14 residues. V shed 3 bases and J 4 bases; nucleotides not matched to a gene: 6.

The chain uses TRBV9 and TRBJ2-3; D call uncertain. V was shortened by 0 bases and J by 0 bases, with 5 bases between the two germline ends. CDR1 and CDR2 from the germline V gene are SGDLS and YYNGEE. This CDR3 has 14 amino acids. CDR3 amino acids: CASSVDLSTDTQYF. Here the CDR3 DNA reads TGTGCCAGCAGCGTAGATCTTAGCACAGATACGCAGTATTTT.

This clone was observed once. The J gene is TRBJ2-1, the V gene TRBV2; D might be TRBD1 (6 bases). CDR1 and CDR2 (germline): SNHLY, FYNNEI. The V and J ends lost 6 bases and 9 bases respectively, with 21 bases between them. The CDR3 loop spans 15 amino acids. Here the CDR3 DNA reads TGTGCCAGCAGAACACAGGGATTACGGTCGGGTGAGCAGTTCTTC. Translated, it gives CASRTQGLRSGEQFF.

Here the CDR3 DNA reads TGCGCCAGCAGCCAAGCATTCCGGACAGATGGTTATGGCTACACCTTC. This translates into CASSQAFRTDGYGYTF. This chain links TRBV4-1 with TRBJ1-2, with D possibly matching TRBD1 (6 bases). The germline V gene encodes CDR1 MGHRA and CDR2 YSYEKL. CDR3 size: 16 residues. Trimming took off 1 base at V and 5 bases at J, with 17 bases between the two ends.

The gene calls are TRBV30 and TRBJ1-6, with TRBD1 identical over 8 bases. The CDR3 totals 13 residues. Losses at the gene ends were 5 bases for V and 8 bases for J; bases not matched to a gene: 5. Germline CDR1 GTSNPN, CDR2 SVGIG (reference sequence). Here the CDR3 reads CAWDTGGDSPLHF. CDR3 DNA sequence: TGTGCCTGGGATACAGGGGGGGATTCACCCCTCCACTTT. The variable domain in full, completed from reference TRBV30 and TRBJ1-6, reads SQTIHQWPATLVQPVGSPLSLECTVEGTSNPNLYWYRQAAGRGLQLLFYSVGIGQISSEVPQNLSASRPQDRQFILSSKKLLLSDSGFYLCAWDTGGDSPLHFGNGTRLTVT.

This clone has only one observation. This chain uses TRBV5-4 with TRBJ1-6; D may be TRBD1 (6 bases). Germline assignment: CDR1 SGHNT and CDR2 YYREEE (reference sequence). The CDR3 is 16 residues long. V was shortened by 4 bases and J by 7 bases, with 18 bases between the two germline ends. The CDR3 region has the DNA TGTGCCAGCAGCCAGGGTCCTGCAGGGGAGAATTCACCCCTCCACTTT. Protein product: CASSQGPAGENSPLHF.

The chain combines TRBV6-4 with TRBJ1-2; the match to TRBD1 covers 9 bases. The junction had 3 bases not matched to a gene; V was cut back by 0 bases and J by 7 bases. This CDR3 is built from 14 residues. Germline CDR1 reads MRHNA; CDR2 reads SNTAGT. The CDR3 sequence: CASSDSDRGGGYTF. CDR3 DNA: TGTGCCAGCAGTGACTCGGACAGGGGTGGTGGCTACACCTTC.

This sequence joins TRBV18 and TRBJ1-1; the match to TRBD1 covers 7 bases. CDR1 and CDR2 (germline): KGHSH, LQKENI. CDR3 length: 17 residues. Trimming cost V 4 bases and J 0 bases; bases outside gene matches: 11. The CDR3 DNA reads as TGTGCCAGCTCACGGGGGACAGTATCGTCCATGAACACTGAAGCTTTCTTT. Translated, it gives CASSRGTVSSMNTEAFF.

This chain uses TRBV4-1 with TRBJ2-3; 10 positions match TRBD2. The V segment lost 5 bases and the J segment 3 bases; nucleotides outside the gene matches: 8. CDR1 is MGHRA, CDR2 YSYEKL, per germline. This CDR3 is 16 amino acids long. This CDR3 reads CASSSSGGARTDTQYF. DNA of the CDR3: TGCGCCAGCAGCTCCAGCGGGGGGGCCAGAACAGATACGCAGTATTTT.

This chain uses TRBV5-1 with TRBJ2-1, with unresolved D. The germline V gene has CDR1 SGHRS and CDR2 YFSETQ. The CDR3 is made up of 15 amino acids. V was pared by 0 bases and J by 4 bases, with 11 bases between. CDR3 sequence: CASSLASADYNEQFF. The CDR3 DNA reads TGCGCCAGCAGCTTGGCCTCGGCTGATTACAATGAGCAGTTCTTC.

The V call is TRBV2, the J call TRBJ2-2; D might be TRBD1 (6 bases). The CDR3 extends over 13 amino acids. The germline V gene has CDR1 SNHLY and CDR2 FYNNEI. V lost 6 bases and J 7 bases, leaving 12 bases between the germline ends. CDR3 in DNA: TGTGCCAGCAGACAGGGTTTCGGCGGGGAGCTGTTTTTT. Translated, it gives CASRQGFGGELFF.

As to this clone: Additional DNA sequences in this sample encode the identical CDR3. The chain recombines TRBV5-1 with TRBJ1-4, with D unclear. V lost 1 base and J 0 bases, leaving 4 bases between the germline ends. CDR3 size: 14 residues. Per the germline V gene, CDR1 is SGHRS and CDR2 is YFSETQ. The CDR3 is CASSLLSTNEKLFF. CDR3 DNA: TGCGCCAGCAGCTTGCTCTCAACTAATGAAAAACTGTTTTTT. Complete variable domain (other parts from reference TRBV5-1 and TRBJ1-4): KAGVTQTPRYLIKTRGQQVTLSCSPISGHRSVSWYQQTPGQGLQFLFEYFSETQRNKGNFPGRFSGRQFSNSRSEMNVSTLELGDSALYLCASSLLSTNEKLFFGSGTQLSVL.

This clone was detected a few times. The chain recombines TRBV10-1 with TRBJ2-2, with D possibly being TRBD1 or TRBD2 (5 bases each). V shed 2 bases and J shed 4 bases, with 11 bases lying between them. The germline CDR1 and CDR2 sequences are WNHNN and SYGVQD (reference sequence). This CDR3 region has 15 residues. CDR3 nucleotides: TGCGCCAGCAGTGAGGGACCGAGGGGCACCGGGGAGCTGTTTTTT. It translates to CASSEGPRGTGELFF.

The genes are TRBV2 and TRBJ2-5; TRBD2 matches at 10 bases. Germline lookup yields CDR1 SNHLY and CDR2 FYNNEI. CDR3 length: 15 amino acids. Trimming at V came to 6 bases and at J to 5 bases, leaving 9 bases not matched to a gene. The CDR3 nucleotides read TGTGCCAGCAGGGCCCAGCGGGGGGGCTGGGAGACCCAGTACTTC. It translates to CASRAQRGGWETQYF. Variable domain in full (rest from reference TRBV2 and TRBJ2-5): EPEVTQTPSHQVTQMGQEVILRCVPISNHLYFYWYRQILGQKVEFLVSFYNNEISEKSEIFDDQFSVERPDGSNFTLKIRSTKLEDSAMYFCASRAQRGGWETQYFGPGTRLLVL.

The sample holds one count of this clone. This chain joins TRBV21-1 and TRBJ2-1; TRBD2 is taken as the D call from the table, unchecked against the DNA. TRBV21-1 is designated a pseudogene. This CDR3 has 15 amino acids. The CDR3 is CASSKETSGGREQFF. CDR3 DNA: TGTGCCAGCAGCAAAGAAACTAGCGGGGGGCGGGAGCAGTTCTTC.

The chain has TRBV2 and TRBJ1-5, with TRBD1 matching over 7 bases. The V gene's germline CDR1 is SNHLY and CDR2 FYNNEI. This CDR3 spans 15 amino acids. Trimming removed 4 bases from V and 3 bases from J; junction bases left unmatched: 6. CDR3 region: CASSGQGWNNQPQHF. In DNA form, the CDR3 reads TGTGCCAGCAGTGGACAGGGATGGAACAATCAGCCCCAGCATTTT.

To note about this clone: One end of the junction varies from germline; a read error may be responsible. The chain employs TRBV27 and TRBJ2-7; 7 nucleotides agree with TRBD1. This CDR3 contains 14 residues. Germline CDR1 reads MNHEY; CDR2 reads SMNVEV (reference sequence). For the CDR3, the DNA is TGTGCCAGCGGAATACAGGGGCGGAAGGACGAGCAGTGCTTC. This translates into CASGIQGRKDEQCF.